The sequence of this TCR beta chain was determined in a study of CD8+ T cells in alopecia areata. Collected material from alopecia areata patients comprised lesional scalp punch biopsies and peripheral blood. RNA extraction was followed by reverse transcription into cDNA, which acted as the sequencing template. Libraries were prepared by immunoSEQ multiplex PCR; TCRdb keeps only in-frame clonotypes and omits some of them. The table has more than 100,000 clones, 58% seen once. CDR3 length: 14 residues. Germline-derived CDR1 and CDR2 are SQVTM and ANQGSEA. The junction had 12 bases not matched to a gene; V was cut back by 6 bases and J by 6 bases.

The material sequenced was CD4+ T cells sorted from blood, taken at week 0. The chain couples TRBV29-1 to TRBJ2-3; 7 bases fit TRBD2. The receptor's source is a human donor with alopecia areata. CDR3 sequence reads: CSVRWAGARDTQYF. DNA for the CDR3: TGCAGCGTCCGATGGGCGGGAGCTCGTGATACGCAGTATTTT.